Listed here are 30 T cell receptor beta chains from one sample, sequenced in a study of post-analysis software for immune sequencing data. Whole-study results and caveats: The five TRBV segments detected at higher frequency in patients than in controls included TRBV5-6, TRBV5-1 and TRBV20-1.

Built from TCR beta cDNA, the libraries had unique molecular identifiers in them. MiXCR was run by TCRdb on the PCR reads, yielding one entry per CDR3 protein. The data hold hundreds of thousands of distinct CDR3 sequences, with 40% to 55% observed a single time. No antigen has been assigned to these receptors. Sequencing was carried out using blood. These receptors all stem from a girl aged 10-17 years with multiple sclerosis.

This clonotype was observed a handful of times. The V and J genes are TRBV2 and TRBJ2-4; 8 positions match TRBD2. The DNA matches TRBJ2-7 better at its end, which makes the J call doubtful. Per germline, CDR1 SNHLY and CDR2 FYNNEI. The length of the CDR3 is 14 residues. Here the CDR3 reads CASRLAVNSYEQYF. CDR3 DNA: TGTGCCAGCAGACTAGCGGTAAACTCCTACGAGCAGTACTTC.

This clonotype was counted only a few times. The rearrangement uses TRBV28 and TRBJ2-5; TRBD1 is a possible D gene (6 bases). From germline, CDR1 is MDHEN and CDR2 SYDVKM. V lost 3 bases and J lost 3, with 14 bases in between. CDR3 length: 15 residues. CDR3: CASSFTGQGKETQYF. The CDR3 DNA reads as TGTGCCAGCAGTTTCACAGGGCAGGGTAAAGAGACCCAGTACTTC.

The chain links TRBV10-3 to TRBJ1-2; D uncertain. Germline V gives CDR1 ENHRY, CDR2 SYGVKD. Trimming cost V 4 bases and J 4 bases, with 13 bases left between them. The CDR3 sequence is 14 residues long. CDR3 sequence (DNA): TGTGCCATCAGTGTCGAGGGTGCGGGCTATGGCTACACCTTC. Residues: CAISVEGAGYGYTF.

The chain combines TRBV15 with TRBJ1-3; perhaps TRBD1 as D (5 bases). The V end lost 0 bases, the J end lost 0 bases, and 15 bases lay between the germline ends. CDR3 length: 18 amino acids. From germline, CDR1 is LNHNV and CDR2 YYDKDF (reference sequence). The CDR3 loop is CATSRDRGAIVSGNTIYF. As DNA, the CDR3 is TGTGCCACCAGCAGAGATAGGGGTGCAATCGTCTCTGGAAACACCATATATTTT.

The chain links TRBV29-1 to TRBJ2-5; the match to TRBD1 covers 8 bases. The germline V gene encodes CDR1 SQVTM and CDR2 ANQGSEA. The CDR3 loop spans 12 amino acids. V shed 4 bases and J 5 bases; nucleotides not matched to a gene: 3. CDR3 residues: CSVGTGLETQYF. As DNA, the CDR3 is TGCAGCGTTGGGACAGGGCTGGAGACCCAGTACTTC.

There are a few counts of this clonotype. Given a far larger clone just one base away, this is likely a sequencing read error. The CDR3 nucleotides read TGCGCCAGCAGACTAGCGGGAGGCTACAATGAGCAGTTCTTC. It is translated as CASRLAGGYNEQFF. V gene TRBV10-2 combines with J gene TRBJ2-1; 12 bases are a match to TRBD2. Trimming cost V 6 bases and J 3 bases; bases outside gene matches: 0. This CDR3 is 14 amino acids long. Germline assignment: CDR1 WSHSY and CDR2 SAAADI.

This sequence joins TRBV12-3 or TRBV12-4 and TRBJ1-4; 10 bases align to TRBD1. The CDR3 has 15 residues. Trimming removed 1 base from V and 11 bases from J; junction bases left unmatched: 7. CDR3: CASSLGDRGQGKLFF. The CDR3, as DNA: TGTGCCAGCAGTTTAGGGGACAGGGGTCAGGGGAAACTGTTTTTT.

About this clonotype: The final CDR3 position lacks the conserved phenylalanine or tryptophan, pointing to a likely read error. The rearrangement uses TRBV18 and TRBJ1-5, with 11 bases identical to TRBD1. The J segment lost 3 bases and the V segment lost 3 bases, leaving 7 bases of the junction unmatched. Germline-derived CDR1 and CDR2 are KGHSH and LQKENI. CDR3 length: 17 amino acids. The CDR3 DNA reads TGTGCCAGCTCACCGGTGGACAGGGGGCTTCTCAATCAGCCCCAGCATGTT. As protein: CASSPVDRGLLNQPQHV.

The chain's CDR3 is CASSFGYGETQYF. CDR3 sequence (DNA): TGTGCCAGCAGTTTCGGGTATGGGGAGACCCAGTACTTC. The chain carries TRBV28 and TRBJ2-5; D uncertain. Germline V gives CDR1 MDHEN, CDR2 SYDVKM. V was trimmed by 3 bases and J by 5 bases, leaving 10 bases between them. The CDR3 is made up of 13 amino acids.

The chain is built from TRBV6-2 or TRBV6-3 and TRBJ2-1; D not resolved. The V and J ends lost 3 bases and 7 bases respectively, with 10 bases between them. The V gene's germline CDR1 is MNHEY and CDR2 SVGEGT. The CDR3 is 13 amino acids. CDR3 coding DNA: TGTGCCAGCAGTTATTGGCGGTCAAATGAGCAGTTCTTC. Protein product: CASSYWRSNEQFF.

V usage is TRBV6-1 and J usage is TRBJ1-1; D call uncertain. The germline V gene encodes CDR1 MNHNS and CDR2 SASEGT. The length of the CDR3 is 10 residues. V was trimmed by 5 bases and J by 10 bases, leaving 8 bases between them. Here the CDR3 reads CASSSRGAFF. The CDR3 DNA sequence: TGTGCCAGCAGTTCGCGGGGAGCTTTCTTT.

This clonotype has more than one count but fewer than ten. The V call is TRBV9, the J call TRBJ2-7; 13 nucleotides match TRBD2. Trimming took 3 bases from V and 6 from J; bases not matched to a gene: 6. This CDR3 comprises 15 residues. Germline CDR1 SGDLS, CDR2 YYNGEE. The CDR3, as DNA: TGTGCCAGCAGCGCCGGGACTAGCGGGGTGATCGAGCAGTACTTC. Translation: CASSAGTSGVIEQYF.

The gene calls are TRBV20-1 and TRBJ1-5; possible D gene TRBD1, 5 bases. Between the trimmed V and J ends, which lost 6 bases and 4 bases, there was a span of 25 bases. The CDR3 contains 17 residues. The germline V gene has CDR1 DFQATT and CDR2 SNEGSKA (reference sequence). The chain's CDR3 is CSANRIGPGTENQPQHF. As DNA, the CDR3 is TGCAGTGCCAATAGAATAGGCCCCGGGACGGAGAATCAGCCCCAGCATTTT.

This clonotype was seen only a few times. This chain connects TRBV12-3 or TRBV12-4 to TRBJ1-2; weak D call: TRBD1 (5 bases). Trimming pared 6 bases from V and 6 bases from J, leaving 11 bases between. This CDR3 is 12 amino acids long. In DNA form, the CDR3 reads TGTGCCAGCAGCCGCCGAGGGGATGGCTACACCTTC. Its translation: CASSRRGDGYTF.

The chain employs TRBV11-2 and TRBJ2-7; the match to TRBD1 covers 8 bases. V shed 3 bases, J shed 3 bases, and the junction held 4 bases outside the gene matches. Germline CDR1 SGHAT, CDR2 FQNNGV. The CDR3 consists of 14 residues. The CDR3 DNA reads TGTGCCAGCAGCTTGGGACAGGCGGGCTACGAGCAGTACTTC. This sequence encodes CASSLGQAGYEQYF.

The chain has TRBV28 and TRBJ2-5, with D possibly matching TRBD1 (6 bases). The CDR3 has 15 amino acids. Germline loops: CDR1 MDHEN, CDR2 SYDVKM. V lost 5 bases and J 5 bases, leaving 18 bases between the germline ends. The CDR3 is CASSPSPTGRETQYF. The CDR3 nucleotides read TGTGCCAGCAGTCCATCCCCGACAGGACGGGAGACCCAGTACTTC.

In this sample, this clonotype turned up once. Germline and junction disagree at one end, which may indicate a read error. The gene calls are TRBV9 and TRBJ2-5; 7 nucleotides agree with TRBD1. Germline CDR1 and CDR2: SGDLS and YYNGEE. The CDR3 runs 15 residues. This CDR3 reads CASSSRSGQRETQYF. The CDR3 bases are TGTGCTAGCAGCTCACGCTCGGGACAGCGAGAGACCCAGTACTTC.

This sequence joins TRBV12-3 or TRBV12-4 and TRBJ2-3; 9 nucleotides align to TRBD2. V lost 7 bases to trimming and J lost 3 bases; unmatched junction nucleotides: 11. This CDR3 comprises 16 residues. The CDR3 spells CASTRGTSRSTDTQYF. The CDR3, as DNA: TGTGCCAGCACCAGAGGGACTAGCCGATCTACAGATACGCAGTATTTT.

This clonotype came up a few times. The rearrangement uses TRBV6-1 and TRBJ2-1, with D unresolved. V was cut by 0 bases and J by 0 bases, with 6 bases left in between. Germline V gene lookup returns CDR1 MNHNS and CDR2 SASEGT. The CDR3 is 15 amino acids. The CDR3 region is CASSEAQSSYNEQFF. The CDR3 nucleotides read TGTGCCAGCAGTGAAGCGCAAAGCTCCTACAATGAGCAGTTCTTC.

This clonotype was seen only a few times. CDR3 sequence: CASSRGLAGEREQFF. The CDR3 nucleotides read TGTGCCAGCAGCCGAGGACTAGCGGGAGAGCGTGAGCAGTTCTTC. The genes are TRBV28 and TRBJ2-1; 13 nucleotides align to TRBD2. CDR3 length equals 15 residues. Germline CDR1 MDHEN, CDR2 SYDVKM. V trimming: 6 bases; J trimming: 9 bases; junction bases outside the gene matches: 8.

The chain carries TRBV27 and TRBJ2-7, with 8 bases fitting TRBD2. Germline loops: CDR1 MNHEY, CDR2 SMNVEV (reference sequence). The CDR3 runs 19 residues. J was trimmed by 1 base and V by 3 bases; bases with no gene match: 17. CDR3 sequence reads: CASSFRLPGLVGTSYEQYF. The DNA of the CDR3 is TGTGCCAGCAGTTTCCGTCTACCGGGACTAGTTGGTACATCCTACGAGCAGTACTTC.

This clonotype was picked up one time. CDR3: CSARPRLGLAGGPSYNEQYF. The CDR3 DNA reads TGCAGTGCTAGACCTCGTCTGGGACTAGCGGGAGGGCCATCCTACAATGAGCAGTACTTC. This chain joins TRBV20-1 and TRBJ2-4; 16 bases align to TRBD2. V lost 2 bases and J lost 13; bases outside the gene matches: 23. The germline V gene has CDR1 DFQATT and CDR2 SNEGSKA (reference sequence). This CDR3 region has 20 residues.

The genes are TRBV12-3 or TRBV12-4 and TRBJ2-3; TRBD2 matches 8 bases. The CDR3 contains 15 residues. Trimming cost V 3 bases and J 0 bases; bases outside gene matches: 2. The CDR3 nucleotides are TGTGCCAGCAGTTTTCGCGGGAGGAGCACAGATACGCAGTATTTT. It codes for CASSFRGRSTDTQYF.

The V call is TRBV18, the J call TRBJ1-4; D remains unclear. This CDR3 spans 15 amino acids. Germline V gene sequence: CDR1 KGHSH, CDR2 LQKENI. V was trimmed by 1 base and J by 4 bases, leaving 10 bases between them. The chain's CDR3 is CASSPRRVDNEKLFF. The CDR3 DNA reads as TGTGCCAGCTCACCACGAAGGGTGGATAATGAAAAACTGTTTTTT.

V is TRBV20-1 and J is TRBJ2-7; no clear D. The CDR3 has 11 residues. V lost 4 bases to trimming and J lost 5 bases, with 9 bases between them. CDR1 DFQATT and CDR2 SNEGSKA come from the germline V gene (reference sequence). The CDR3 DNA sequence: TGCAGTGCTATAACTCGGGACGAGCAGTACTTC. Amino acid sequence: CSAITRDEQYF.

CDR3 coding DNA: TGTGCCAGCAGCCCGGACAGGACCGTCTATGGCTACACCTTC. Its translation: CASSPDRTVYGYTF. This chain links TRBV4-2 with TRBJ1-2; 7 nucleotides agree with TRBD1. V dropped 4 bases and J dropped 4; count of bases not matched to a gene: 6. The germline V gene has CDR1 LGHNA and CDR2 YNFKEQ. The CDR3 has 14 amino acids.

The chain has TRBV7-2 and TRBJ2-5; D may match TRBD1 or TRBD2 (7 bases each). Germline loops: CDR1 SGHTA, CDR2 FQGNSA. The CDR3 has 16 amino acids. The V and J ends lost 5 bases and 1 base respectively, with 17 bases between them. The CDR3 coding sequence is TGTGCCAGCAGCCATCAGGGGGGGCGAGTCCAAGAGACCCAGTACTTC. Its translation is CASSHQGGRVQETQYF.

This clonotype occurred a few times. The rearrangement joins TRBV2 to TRBJ2-5; possible D gene TRBD2, 6 bases. V dropped 8 bases and J dropped 11 bases, with 27 bases sitting between them. Germline V gene lookup returns CDR1 SNHLY and CDR2 FYNNEI. The CDR3 runs 15 residues. In DNA form, the CDR3 reads TGTGCCAGCGGCCTTTCGGAGGGCCCTGGCAATGAGCAGTACTTC. It specifies CASGLSEGPGNEQYF.

The J gene is TRBJ2-7, the V gene TRBV6-1, with TRBD1 identical over 7 bases. After removal of 7 bases from V and 1 base from J, the junction contained 13 bases not matched to a gene. CDR1 is MNHNS, CDR2 SASEGT, per germline. This CDR3 region has 16 residues. The CDR3 region has the DNA TGTGCCAGCATTTTATCTGGCCAGGGGGTTTCCTACGAGCAGTACTTC. Translation: CASILSGQGVSYEQYF.

The chain is built from TRBV15 and TRBJ1-1; 7 bases fit TRBD1. This CDR3 contains 15 residues. CDR1 and CDR2 from the germline V gene are LNHNV and YYDKDF (reference sequence). The V gene end was trimmed by 3 bases and the J gene end by 1 base; junction bases not matched to a gene: 5. The CDR3 nucleotides are TGTGCCACCAGCAGGGATACAGGGGCGAACACTGAAGCTTTCTTT. Translation gives CATSRDTGANTEAFF.